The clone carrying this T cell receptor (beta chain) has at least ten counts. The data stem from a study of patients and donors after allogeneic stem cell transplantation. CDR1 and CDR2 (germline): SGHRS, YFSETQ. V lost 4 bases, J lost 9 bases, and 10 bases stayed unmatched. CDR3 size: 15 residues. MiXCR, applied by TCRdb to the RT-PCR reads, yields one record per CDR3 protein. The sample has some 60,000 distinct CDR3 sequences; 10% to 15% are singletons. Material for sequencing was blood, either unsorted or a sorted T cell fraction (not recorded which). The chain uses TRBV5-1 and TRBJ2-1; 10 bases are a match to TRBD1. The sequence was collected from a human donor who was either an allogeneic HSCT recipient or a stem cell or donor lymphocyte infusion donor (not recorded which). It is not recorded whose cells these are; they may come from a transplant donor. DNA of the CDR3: TGCGCCAGCAGCCTCCGACAGGGGGCGGGGAGTGAGCAGTTCTTC. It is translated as CASSLRQGAGSEQFF.